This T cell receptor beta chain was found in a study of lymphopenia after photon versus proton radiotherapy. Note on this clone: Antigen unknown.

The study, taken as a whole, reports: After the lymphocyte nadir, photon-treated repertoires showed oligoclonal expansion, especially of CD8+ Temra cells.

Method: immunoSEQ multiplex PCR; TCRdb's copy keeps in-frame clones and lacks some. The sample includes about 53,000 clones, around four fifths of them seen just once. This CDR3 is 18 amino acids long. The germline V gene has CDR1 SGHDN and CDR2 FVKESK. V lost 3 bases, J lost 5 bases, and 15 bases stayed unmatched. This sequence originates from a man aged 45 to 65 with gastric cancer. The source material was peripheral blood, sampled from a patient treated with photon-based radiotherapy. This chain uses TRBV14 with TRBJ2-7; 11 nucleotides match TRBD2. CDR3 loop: CASSHSGLAGGPGHEQYF. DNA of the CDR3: TGTGCCAGCAGCCACTCAGGGCTAGCGGGGGGACCGGGGCACGAGCAGTACTTC.